A selection of T cell receptor beta chains follows, all from one sample in a study of blood T cell repertoires in COVID-19. Sequenced by immunoSEQ multiplex PCR; TCRdb stores in-frame clones only, minus some. Among roughly 200,000 clones, approximately 81% were seen once, and the ten largest hold around 18%. Material: peripheral blood. The receptors were gathered from a woman over 75 with active or convalescent COVID-19. Each CDR3 is given with its conserved first and last residue. A D gene is named only where the DNA matches it firmly. Only some rows state a clone size, as once, few, many or a class for expanded clones.

CDR3 protein: CASSTDRNTEAFF; CDR3 DNA: TGTGCCAGCAGCACGGACAGGAACACTGAAGCTTTCTTT; D gene: -; J gene: TRBJ1-1; clone size: -; V gene: TRBV7-3
CDR3 protein: CASSLDYRQSGELFF; CDR3 DNA: TGTGCCAGCAGCTTGGACTATCGCCAGTCCGGGGAGCTGTTTTTT; D gene: -; J gene: TRBJ2-2; clone size: few; V gene: TRBV5-4
CDR3 protein: CAWTYDRGLEQYF; CDR3 DNA: TGTGCCTGGACTTACGACAGGGGGCTTGAGCAGTACTTC; D gene: TRBD1; J gene: TRBJ2-7; clone size: -; V gene: TRBV30
CDR3 protein: CASSLVADSGNTIYF; CDR3 DNA: TGTGCCAGCAGCTTAGTGGCAGACTCTGGAAACACCATATATTTT; D gene: -; J gene: TRBJ1-3; clone size: -; V gene: TRBV7-2
CDR3 protein: CASSLLAGGREQYF; CDR3 DNA: TGTGCCAGCAGCCTGCTAGCGGGGGGGCGCGAGCAGTACTTC; D gene: TRBD2; J gene: TRBJ2-7; clone size: few; V gene: TRBV14
CDR3 protein: CASSGLPSGGSGEQYF; CDR3 DNA: TGCGCCAGCAGCGGGCTGCCTAGCGGGGGATCAGGGGAGCAGTACTTC; D gene: TRBD2; J gene: TRBJ2-7; clone size: -; V gene: TRBV5-1
CDR3 protein: CASSYPLNSPGELFF; CDR3 DNA: TGTGCCAGCAGTTACCCGCTTAACAGTCCCGGGGAGCTGTTTTTT; D gene: -; J gene: TRBJ2-2; clone size: once; V gene: TRBV6-6
CDR3 protein: CASGLGLAGGQETQYF; CDR3 DNA: TGTGCTAGTGGTTTAGGTCTAGCGGGAGGGCAAGAGACCCAGTACTTC; D gene: TRBD2; J gene: TRBJ2-5; clone size: -; V gene: TRBV12-5
CDR3 protein: CASSLTGGTEAFF; CDR3 DNA: TGTGCCAGCAGCCTCACAGGGGGCACTGAAGCTTTCTTT; D gene: TRBD1; J gene: TRBJ1-1; clone size: -; V gene: TRBV7-9
CDR3 protein: CASKGEYEQYF; CDR3 DNA: TGCGCCAGTAAGGGGGAATACGAGCAGTACTTC; D gene: -; J gene: TRBJ2-7; clone size: -; V gene: TRBV5-1
CDR3 protein: CATSSFGDTQYF; CDR3 DNA: TGTGCCACCAGCTCGTTCGGAGATACGCAGTATTTT; D gene: -; J gene: TRBJ2-3; clone size: few; V gene: TRBV15
CDR3 protein: CASSPRRGNTEAFF; CDR3 DNA: TGTGCCAGCAGCCCCAGGCGGGGAAACACTGAAGCTTTCTTT; D gene: -; J gene: TRBJ1-1; clone size: -; V gene: TRBV28
CDR3 protein: CASSVAPGQGAHEQYF; CDR3 DNA: TGTGCCAGCAGCGTAGCTCCGGGACAGGGGGCCCACGAGCAGTACTTC; D gene: TRBD1; J gene: TRBJ2-7; clone size: -; V gene: TRBV9
CDR3 protein: CASSMGWDRGPQPQHF; CDR3 DNA: TGTGCCAGTAGTATGGGGTGGGACAGGGGCCCTCAGCCCCAGCATTTT; D gene: TRBD1; J gene: TRBJ1-5; clone size: -; V gene: TRBV19
CDR3 protein: CASSLTGTSGGGETQYF; CDR3 DNA: TGTGCCAGCAGCTTAACGGGGACTAGCGGGGGTGGGGAGACCCAGTACTTC; D gene: TRBD2; J gene: TRBJ2-5; clone size: -; V gene: TRBV7-3
CDR3 protein: CASSKPGQTNNEQFF; CDR3 DNA: TGTGCCAGTAGTAAACCGGGACAAACAAACAATGAGCAGTTCTTC; D gene: -; J gene: TRBJ2-1; clone size: -; V gene: TRBV19
CDR3 protein: CASSWELNEQFF; CDR3 DNA: TGCGCCAGCAGCTGGGAGCTCAATGAGCAGTTCTTC; D gene: -; J gene: TRBJ2-1; clone size: -; V gene: TRBV5-1